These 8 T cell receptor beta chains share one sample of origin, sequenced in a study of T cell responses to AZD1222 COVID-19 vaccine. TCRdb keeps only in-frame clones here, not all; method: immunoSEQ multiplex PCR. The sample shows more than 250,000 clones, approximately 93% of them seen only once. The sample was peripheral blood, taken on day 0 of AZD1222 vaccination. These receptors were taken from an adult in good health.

CDR3 sequence: CASSWGGGLGEKLFF. In nucleotides, the CDR3 is TGTGCCAGCAGCTGGGGAGGAGGGCTCGGAGAAAAACTGTTTTTT. The chain combines TRBV9 with TRBJ1-4; the D is unclear. The germline gives CDR1 SGDLS, CDR2 YYNGEE. The CDR3 is 15 amino acids. The V gene lost 4 bases and the J gene lost 8 bases, with 18 bases spanning the gap.

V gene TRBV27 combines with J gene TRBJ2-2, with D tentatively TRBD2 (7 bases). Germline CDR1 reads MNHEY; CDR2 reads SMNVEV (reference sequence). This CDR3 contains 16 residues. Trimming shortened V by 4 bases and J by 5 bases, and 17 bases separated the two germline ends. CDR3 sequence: CASSSPRGARTGELFF. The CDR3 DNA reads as TGTGCCAGCAGTTCTCCCCGGGGGGCACGGACCGGGGAGCTGTTTTTT.

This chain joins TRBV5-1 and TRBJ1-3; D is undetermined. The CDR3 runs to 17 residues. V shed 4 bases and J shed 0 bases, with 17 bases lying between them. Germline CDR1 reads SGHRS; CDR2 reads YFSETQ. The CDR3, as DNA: TGCGCCAGCAGCGACCCCGGTGGACGAAACTCTGGAAACACCATATATTTT. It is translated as CASSDPGGRNSGNTIYF.

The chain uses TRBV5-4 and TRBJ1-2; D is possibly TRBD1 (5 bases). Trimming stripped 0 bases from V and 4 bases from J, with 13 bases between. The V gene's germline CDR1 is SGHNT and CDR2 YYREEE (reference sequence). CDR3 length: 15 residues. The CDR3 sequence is CASSLAKGAVYGYTF. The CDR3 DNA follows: TGTGCCAGCAGCTTGGCTAAAGGGGCGGTCTATGGCTACACCTTC.

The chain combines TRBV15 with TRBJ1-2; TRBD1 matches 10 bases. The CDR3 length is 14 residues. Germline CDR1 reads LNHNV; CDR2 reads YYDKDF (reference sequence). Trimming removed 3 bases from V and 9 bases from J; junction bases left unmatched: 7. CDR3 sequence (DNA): TGTGCCACCAGCAGTGCGGGGACAGGGGACAGCTACACCTTC. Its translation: CATSSAGTGDSYTF.

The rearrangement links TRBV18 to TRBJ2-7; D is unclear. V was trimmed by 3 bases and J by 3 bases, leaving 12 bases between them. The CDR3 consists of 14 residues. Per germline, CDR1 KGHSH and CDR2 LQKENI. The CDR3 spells CASSPDADIYEQYF. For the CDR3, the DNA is TGTGCCAGCTCACCTGATGCAGATATCTACGAGCAGTACTTC.

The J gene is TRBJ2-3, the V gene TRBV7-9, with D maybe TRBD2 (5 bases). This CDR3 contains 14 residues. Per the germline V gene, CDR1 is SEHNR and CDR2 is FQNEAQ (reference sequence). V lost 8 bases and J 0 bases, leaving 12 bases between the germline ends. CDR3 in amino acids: CASGGLSSTDTQYF. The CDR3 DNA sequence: TGTGCCAGCGGAGGACTGTCTAGCACAGATACGCAGTATTTT. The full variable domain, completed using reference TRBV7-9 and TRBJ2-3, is DTGVSQNPRHKITKRGQNVTFRCDPISEHNRLYWYRQTLGQGPEFLTYFQNEAQLEKSRLLSDRFSAERPKGSFSTLEIQRTEQGDSAMYLCASGGLSSTDTQYFGPGTRLTVL.

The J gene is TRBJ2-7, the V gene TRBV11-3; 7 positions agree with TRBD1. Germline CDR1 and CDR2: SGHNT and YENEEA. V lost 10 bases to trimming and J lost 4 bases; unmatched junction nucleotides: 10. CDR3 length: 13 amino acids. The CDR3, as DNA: TGTGCCACTAACGGGACAGTTGATTACGAGCAGTACTTC. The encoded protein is CATNGTVDYEQYF.